These 29 T cell receptor beta chains were sequenced from one sample in a study of blood T cell repertoires in COVID-19. Method: immunoSEQ multiplex PCR; TCRdb's copy keeps in-frame clones and lacks some. The table includes fewer than 200,000 clones, around four fifths detected once. Sequenced material: PBMCs or T cells enriched from blood (not recorded which). The receptors were gathered from a woman aged 45 to 65 in a cohort exposed to, infected with or recovered from COVID-19 (not recorded which).

This chain joins TRBV4-2 and TRBJ2-7; D possibly corresponds to TRBD1 (6 bases). The V end was cut by 0 bases, the J end by 2 bases, with 20 bases between. The germline gives CDR1 LGHNA, CDR2 YNFKEQ. This CDR3 spans 18 amino acids. CDR3: CASSQEGSRTAITYEQYF. As DNA, the CDR3 is TGTGCCAGCAGCCAAGAAGGTTCACGGACAGCAATAACCTACGAGCAGTACTTC.

The chain carries TRBV7-8 and TRBJ1-3; D is unresolved. Germline V gives CDR1 SGHVS, CDR2 FQNEAQ. The V and J ends lost 1 base and 0 bases respectively, with 7 bases between them. CDR3 length: 15 residues. The CDR3 sequence: CASSLDLSSGNTIYF. The CDR3 DNA sequence: TGTGCCAGCAGCTTAGATCTAAGCTCTGGAAACACCATATATTTT.

This clone came up once. Distinct nucleotide sequences in the sample also encode this CDR3. The chain couples TRBV29-1 to TRBJ1-1; maybe TRBD1 (6 bases). With 6 bases removed from V and 1 base from J, the gap between germline ends came to 9 bases. This CDR3 region has 12 residues. Germline CDR1 SQVTM, CDR2 ANQGSEA. CDR3 protein: CSVARGNTEAFF. The DNA for the CDR3 is TGCAGCGTCGCCAGGGGGAACACTGAAGCTTTCTTT.

V is TRBV5-1 and J is TRBJ2-5, with 7 bases that match TRBD1. CDR3 size: 14 residues. The V gene end was trimmed by 4 bases and the J gene end by 3 bases; junction bases not matched to a gene: 6. Germline CDR1 SGHRS, CDR2 YFSETQ. The CDR3 region is CASSTIQGKETQYF. In nucleotides, the CDR3 is TGCGCCAGCAGCACAATACAGGGGAAAGAGACCCAGTACTTC.

The chain joins TRBV28 to TRBJ2-1; 12 positions agree with TRBD2. The junction had 5 bases not matched to a gene; V was cut back by 6 bases and J by 5 bases. CDR1 is MDHEN and CDR2 is SYDVKM in the germline V gene. CDR3 size: 15 residues. The CDR3 is CASRKLAGGNNEQFF. The CDR3, as DNA: TGTGCCAGCAGAAAACTAGCGGGAGGAAACAATGAGCAGTTCTTC.

In this sample, this clone turned up a few times. V gene TRBV28 combines with J gene TRBJ2-1; D ambiguous. V shed 1 base and J shed 0 bases, with 10 bases lying between them. The germline CDR1 and CDR2 sequences are MDHEN and SYDVKM. The CDR3 runs 16 residues. This CDR3 is CASSLFTLRSYNEQFF. CDR3 DNA: TGTGCCAGCAGTTTATTCACCCTGCGCTCCTACAATGAGCAGTTCTTC.

The chain joins TRBV9 to TRBJ2-3; 8 bases are shared with TRBD2. The germline V gene encodes CDR1 SGDLS and CDR2 YYNGEE. The CDR3 runs to 16 residues. Trimming cost V 0 bases and J 0 bases; bases outside gene matches: 3. CDR3: CASSVASGGSTDTQYF. CDR3 nucleotides: TGTGCCAGCAGCGTAGCCAGCGGGGGAAGCACAGATACGCAGTATTTT.

This clone was seen a single time. The chain has TRBV9 and TRBJ2-5, with TRBD2 matching 11 bases. Germline values: CDR1 SGDLS, CDR2 YYNGEE. This CDR3 comprises 16 residues. The ends lost 3 bases at V and 2 bases at J; junction bases unmatched: 6. The CDR3 protein is CASSATSGGYQETQYF. CDR3 nucleotides: TGTGCCAGCAGCGCTACTAGCGGGGGCTATCAAGAGACCCAGTACTTC. The full variable domain, with the rest looked up from reference TRBV9 and TRBJ2-5, is DSGVTQTPKHLITATGQRVTLRCSPRSGDLSVYWYQQSLDQGLQFLIQYYNGEERAKGNILERFSAQQFPDLHSELNLSSLELGDSALYFCASSATSGGYQETQYFGPGTRLLVL.

This clone showed up just a few times. The chain has TRBV5-4 and TRBJ1-5, with TRBD1 as a possible D gene (6 bases). Germline V gives CDR1 SGHNT, CDR2 YYREEE (reference sequence). CDR3 length: 16 amino acids. Trimming cost V 0 bases and J 1 base, with 11 bases left between them. The DNA for the CDR3 is TGTGCCAGCAGCTTGGGGGGGCTGGGGAGCAATCAGCCCCAGCATTTT. Its translation: CASSLGGLGSNQPQHF.

This chain links TRBV2 with TRBJ1-2, with TRBD1 matching 7 bases. The CDR3 has 13 residues. Germline V gene lookup returns CDR1 SNHLY and CDR2 FYNNEI. V was clipped by 8 bases and J by 4 bases; unmatched bases: 7. CDR3 DNA sequence: TGTGCCAGCGGGGGACAGCTCTTCTATGGCTACACCTTC. Its protein product is CASGGQLFYGYTF.

Here the CDR3 reads CASSLSTSGSSYNEQFF. The CDR3 nucleotides are TGTGCCAGCAGTTTATCGACTAGCGGGAGCTCCTACAATGAGCAGTTCTTC. The chain carries TRBV28 and TRBJ2-1; 12 bases agree with TRBD2. Unmatched junction bases numbered 1, after V lost 1 base and J lost 0 bases. CDR3 length equals 17 residues. Germline assignment: CDR1 MDHEN and CDR2 SYDVKM.

The DNA for the CDR3 is TGTGCCAGCAGCGAACAGGGGCTAGGAGAGACCCAGTACTTC. Its protein product is CASSEQGLGETQYF. The V call is TRBV9, the J call TRBJ2-5; 7 bases align to TRBD1. Germline assignment: CDR1 SGDLS and CDR2 YYNGEE. The J segment lost 4 bases and the V segment lost 3 bases, leaving 6 bases of the junction unmatched. This CDR3 contains 14 residues.

This clone was seen a few times. The chain combines TRBV11-3 with TRBJ1-1; D possibly corresponds to TRBD1 (5 bases). Germline loops: CDR1 SGHNT, CDR2 YENEEA. Trimming stripped 4 bases from V and 8 bases from J, with 8 bases between. The CDR3 covers 11 residues. The CDR3 DNA follows: TGTGCCAGCAGCTCAGGGCAAGAAGCTTTCTTT. Translation gives CASSSGQEAFF. Variable domain in full (rest from reference TRBV11-3 and TRBJ1-1): EAGVVQSPRYKIIEKKQPVAFWCNPISGHNTLYWYLQNLGQGPELLIRYENEEAVDDSQLPKDRFSAERLKGVDSTLKIQPAELGDSAVYLCASSSGQEAFFGQGTRLTVV.

This clone was detected once. V and J are TRBV19 and TRBJ1-6, with a possible D match to TRBD1 (6 bases). Trimming removed 8 bases from V and 5 bases from J, with 16 bases in between. This CDR3 contains 15 residues. Germline V gives CDR1 LNHDA, CDR2 SQIVND (reference sequence). The CDR3 spells CASGTMAGDNSPLHF. CDR3 bases: TGTGCCAGTGGGACAATGGCAGGAGATAATTCACCCCTCCACTTT.

The chain is built from TRBV2 and TRBJ1-1; no clear D. The CDR3 spans 14 residues. The germline V and J ends were trimmed by 6 bases and 0 bases, with 11 bases remaining between them. Germline CDR1 reads SNHLY; CDR2 reads FYNNEI. This chain's CDR3 is CASREDSMNTEAFF. CDR3 nucleotide sequence: TGTGCCAGCAGGGAGGACTCCATGAACACTGAAGCTTTCTTT.

This clone has a handful of counts. The J gene is TRBJ2-7, the V gene TRBV4-1; D possibly corresponds to TRBD1 (5 bases). The V gene lost 3 bases and the J gene lost 1 base, with 7 bases spanning the gap. In germline, CDR1 is MGHRA, CDR2 YSYEKL. This CDR3 comprises 13 residues. The CDR3 is CASSQQGSYEQYF. The CDR3 DNA reads as TGCGCCAGCAGCCAGCAGGGTTCCTACGAGCAGTACTTC.

The chain combines TRBV9 with TRBJ2-1; possibly TRBD2 for D (6 bases). CDR3 length equals 14 residues. Germline CDR1 is SGDLS and CDR2 is YYNGEE. Trimming took off 0 bases at V and 6 bases at J, with 10 bases between the two ends. The CDR3 nucleotides are TGTGCCAGCAGCGTAGCTCTGGGGGGCAATGAGCAGTTCTTC. Protein: CASSVALGGNEQFF.

The chain is built from TRBV6-4 and TRBJ2-1; 11 nucleotides match TRBD2. The CDR3 is made up of 15 amino acids. V lost 5 bases and J lost 6; bases outside the gene matches: 6. Germline V gene sequence: CDR1 MRHNA, CDR2 SNTAGT. CDR3 in DNA: TGTGCCAGCAGTCTTAGCGGGGGGGCGAGCAATGAGCAGTTCTTC. Protein sequence: CASSLSGGASNEQFF.

The V gene is TRBV7-9, the J gene TRBJ2-6; D may be TRBD1 (6 bases). Germline V gives CDR1 SEHNR, CDR2 FQNEAQ (reference sequence). Between the trimmed V and J ends, which lost 7 bases and 1 base, there was a span of 8 bases. This CDR3 has 14 residues. The CDR3 nucleotides are TGTGCCAGCACCACAGGGTCTGGGGCCAACGTCCTGACTTTC. It is translated as CASTTGSGANVLTF.

This clone was seen a handful of times. The rearrangement uses TRBV9 and TRBJ1-6; TRBD1 is a possible D gene (5 bases). The germline V gene encodes CDR1 SGDLS and CDR2 YYNGEE. The CDR3 is 15 residues long. V was clipped by 3 bases and J by 6 bases, with 13 bases between them. DNA for the CDR3: TGTGCCAGCAGCGAGTCCAGGACATCTAATTCACCCCTCCACTTT. It is translated as CASSESRTSNSPLHF.

The V and J genes are TRBV3-1 (or the pseudogene TRBV3-2) and TRBJ2-5; 11 bases fit TRBD2. With 2 bases clipped from V and 1 base from J, the junction kept 6 bases outside the gene matches. Germline CDR1 is LGHDT and CDR2 is YNNKEL (reference sequence). CDR3 length: 17 residues. The CDR3 loop is CASSQPTGTSGQETQYF. The CDR3 bases are TGTGCCAGCAGCCAACCCACAGGGACTAGCGGCCAAGAGACCCAGTACTTC.

This sequence joins TRBV11-1 and TRBJ2-5; weak D call: TRBD2 (7 bases). This CDR3 spans 14 amino acids. The V end was cut by 2 bases, the J end by 5 bases, with 12 bases between. The germline V gene has CDR1 SGHAT and CDR2 FQDESV (reference sequence). The CDR3 loop is CASSLRGGRETQYF. CDR3 in DNA: TGTGCCAGCAGCTTAAGGGGGGGCCGGGAGACCCAGTACTTC.

Here the CDR3 reads CADRRGNSNQPQHF. The CDR3 region has the DNA TGTGCCGACCGCAGGGGAAATAGCAATCAGCCCCAGCATTTT. The chain is built from TRBV21-1 and TRBJ1-5; no DNA check was done on the table's D call, TRBD1. TRBV21-1 is deemed a pseudogene. The CDR3 runs 14 residues.

This chain uses TRBV6-5 with TRBJ2-7; D is undetermined. Germline values: CDR1 MNHEY, CDR2 SVGAGI. This CDR3 has 14 amino acids. V was clipped by 5 bases and J by 5 bases, with 16 bases between them. The CDR3 region has the DNA TGTGCCAGCAGTCACCTAGACCGTGAGGACGAGCAGTACTTC. Protein product: CASSHLDREDEQYF.

In nucleotides, the CDR3 is TGTGCCAGCAGTTTGGGGGGGGCTAACTATGGCTACACCTTC. Protein sequence: CASSLGGANYGYTF. The chain uses TRBV27 and TRBJ1-2, with D maybe TRBD1 (5 bases). The CDR3 sequence is 14 residues long. Germline V lookup: CDR1 MNHEY, CDR2 SMNVEV (reference sequence). V shed 3 bases and J shed 0 bases, with 8 bases lying between them.

This sequence joins TRBV19 and TRBJ2-3, with 12 bases matching TRBD2. The CDR3 totals 14 residues. Germline CDR1 and CDR2: LNHDA and SQIVND (reference sequence). With 7 bases clipped from V and 6 bases from J, the junction kept 5 bases outside the gene matches. The CDR3: CASTPLAGGDTQYF. CDR3 bases: TGTGCCAGTACGCCACTAGCGGGAGGTGATACGCAGTATTTT.

This rearrangement joins TRBV9 to TRBJ2-2, with 9 positions matching TRBD1. The CDR3 consists of 15 residues. CDR1 is SGDLS and CDR2 is YYNGEE in the germline V gene. With V trimmed by 2 bases and J by 5 bases, 4 bases remained unmatched. This CDR3 reads CASSVGQGTTGELFF. For the CDR3, the DNA is TGTGCCAGCAGCGTGGGACAGGGAACAACCGGGGAGCTGTTTTTT.

This clone was observed a handful of times. The V and J genes are TRBV3-1 (or the pseudogene TRBV3-2) and TRBJ1-4; D call uncertain. The germline V gene encodes CDR1 LGHDT and CDR2 YNNKEL (reference sequence). The V gene lost 1 base and the J gene lost 3 bases, with 9 bases spanning the gap. The CDR3 totals 15 residues. CDR3 nucleotide sequence: TGTGCCAGCAGCCAAGGTAACAACGCTAATGAAAAACTGTTTTTT. Its protein is CASSQGNNANEKLFF.

V is TRBV11-1 and J is TRBJ2-3; 8 nucleotides align to TRBD2. Trimming took 3 bases from V and 3 from J; bases not matched to a gene: 5. CDR3 length: 15 amino acids. The germline CDR1 and CDR2 sequences are SGHAT and FQDESV (reference sequence). CDR3 amino acids: CASSFRSGTTDTQYF. CDR3 nucleotides: TGTGCCAGCAGCTTCCGTAGCGGGACAACAGATACGCAGTATTTT.